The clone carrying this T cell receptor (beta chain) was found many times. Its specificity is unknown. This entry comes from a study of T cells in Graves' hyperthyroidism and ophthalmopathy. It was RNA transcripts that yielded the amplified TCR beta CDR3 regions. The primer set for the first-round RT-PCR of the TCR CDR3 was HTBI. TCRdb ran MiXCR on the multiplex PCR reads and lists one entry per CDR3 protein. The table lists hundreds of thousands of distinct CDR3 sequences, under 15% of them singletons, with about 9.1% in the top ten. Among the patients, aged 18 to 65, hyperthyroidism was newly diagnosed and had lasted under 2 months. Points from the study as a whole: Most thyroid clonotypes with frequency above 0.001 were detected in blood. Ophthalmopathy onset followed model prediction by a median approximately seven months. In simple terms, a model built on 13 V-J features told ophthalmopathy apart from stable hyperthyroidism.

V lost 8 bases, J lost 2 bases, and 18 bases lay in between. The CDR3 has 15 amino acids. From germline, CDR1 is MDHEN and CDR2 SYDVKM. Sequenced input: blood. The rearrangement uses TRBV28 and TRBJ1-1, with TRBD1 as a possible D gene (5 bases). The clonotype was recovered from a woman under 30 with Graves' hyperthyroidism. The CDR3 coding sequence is TGTGCCAGCCCTGGGGCCCTCACTCCAAACACTGAAGCTTTCTTT. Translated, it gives CASPGALTPNTEAFF. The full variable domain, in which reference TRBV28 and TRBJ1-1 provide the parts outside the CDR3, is DVKVTQSSRYLVKRTGEKVFLECVQDMDHENMFWYRQDPGLGLRLIYFSYDVKMKEKGDIPEGYSVSREKKERFSLILESASTNQTSMYLCASPGALTPNTEAFFGQGTRLTVV.